This T cell receptor (beta chain) came from a study of control samples from healthy donors and cancer patients. Clones were read by immunoSEQ multiplex PCR, and TCRdb kept only the in-frame ones, dropping some. The repertoire holds some 120,000 clones, with about nine tenths as singletons. This clonotype was obtained from a man between 35 and 55 years old in good health. The specimen sequenced was blood.

The CDR3 protein is CASSYSGGEQTGELFF. In nucleotides, the CDR3 is TGTGCCAGCAGTTATTCCGGAGGGGAACAGACCGGGGAGCTGTTTTTT. The rearrangement joins TRBV25-1 to TRBJ2-2, with D possibly TRBD2 on 6 matching bases. The germline V gene has CDR1 MGHDK and CDR2 SYGVNS. The CDR3 loop spans 16 amino acids. V lost 5 bases, J lost 5 bases, and 18 bases lay in between.